This TCR beta chain was profiled in a study of regulatory T cells in long-lasting Graves disease (dated by TCRdb to 2020 to 2022). About the investigation overall: Persistent Graves' disease meant more than 5 years of antithyroid drug treatment with TSH receptor autoantibodies that stayed positive. The study was conducted in China and was registered as a clinical trial. On average, persistent Graves' disease patients in the clinical cohort had been on antithyroid drugs for about 10.3 years. A total of roughly 35 samples underwent TCR sequencing, from around 13 patients with persistent Graves' disease and 20 or so patients with newly diagnosed Graves' disease. Peripheral blood TCR sequencing and RNA sequencing compared persistent Graves' disease patients with newly diagnosed Graves' disease patients.

Per the publication, the time point label means: persistent/refractory GD, antithyroid drugs over 5 years with positive TRAb. For both TCR sequencing and RNA sequencing, RNA was extracted from PBMCs in TRIzol. The diagnosis of Graves' disease followed American Thyroid Association guidelines. Recruitment of patients was carried out at an endocrinology department in Xi'an, China. Each patient gave 8.5 to 9.5 milliliters of peripheral blood, collected in an EDTA anticoagulant tube. Ficoll Paque Plus density gradient separation was used to isolate PBMCs, and no additional T cell sorting was done. An Agilent 2100 Bioanalyzer and agarose gel were used to check RNA quality, and a NanoDrop 2000 was used to measure RNA concentration. Summary of the overall study and its limitations: The authors noted that the small sample size was a limitation that may lower accuracy. Persistent disease showed preferential use of TRBV28, TRBJ1-2 and TRBJ2-5, whereas newly diagnosed disease favored TRBV20-1 and TRBJ2-1. Persistent patients shared more public clonotypes among themselves (more than 2,500) than newly diagnosed patients did (approximately 970). Lower TCR Shannon entropy and fewer highly expanded clones were observed in persistent Graves' disease patients than in newly diagnosed patients, which suggested clonal expansion. Only the TCR beta chain was sequenced and analyzed. Because the primary lesion, thyroid tissue, could not be accessed, the study looked at peripheral blood alone.

Concerning this clonotype itself: Which antigen it targets is not known. Within one base of it there is no much larger clone, and no base qualities were kept.

The cysteine opens and the phenylalanine closes a CDR3 of 17 amino acids. Only CDR3 DNA is held: 51 bases, read in frame from base 1. Based on the germline V gene (reference sequence), the CDR1 and CDR2 sequences are SGHNT and YYREEE. The germline ends are 23 bases apart after V is trimmed by 4 bases and J by 6 bases. Library prep was done by multiplex PCR. The sequencing machine was an Illumina HiSeq 4000. iRepertoire HTBI primers and Arm-PCR amplification of CDR3 regions were used to construct TCR beta libraries. Before sequencing, the PCR products went through gel purification. Under the source paper's analysis protocol: Across samples, some 62 TRBV and 13 to 15 TRBJ segments were identified and used for gene usage analysis of CDR3 amino acid clonotypes. Filtered high-quality paired reads were merged into contigs using COPE and FqMerger. BLAST was used to align contigs to IMGT TRBV, TRBD and TRBJ reference genes, with CDR3 defined following IMGT. Any clonotype with a frequency above 0.1% was counted as a highly expanded clone. Shannon entropy served as the measure of repertoire diversity, while the Gini coefficient captured V-J evenness. A clonotype was considered public if more than one individual shared it. TCRdb handled the public reads itself, with Q25 trimming in fastp and clone calling in MiXCR, and kept productive beta chains. Rows with a matching CDR3 protein are joined into one entry that keeps the most common DNA and genes. The V and J calls, along with clone size, are taken from TCRdb and not from the paper's own processing. The sample profile shows roughly 430,000 distinct CDR3 sequences; approximately 22% of them were found once. The ten largest clones take up roughly an eighth of the sample.

The source was peripheral blood mononuclear cells (PBMCs), collected when the disease was refractory, from a patient treated with antithyroid drugs. The chain employs TRBV5-4 and TRBJ1-5; matching of 6 bases hints at TRBD1 as the D gene. This clonotype was sampled from a female donor with Graves disease. The CDR3 region has the sequence CASSAGPGGGSAQPQHF. Read as DNA, the sequence is TGTGCCAGCAGCGCGGGCCCGGGAGGGGGGTCCGCTCAGCCCCAGCATTTT.